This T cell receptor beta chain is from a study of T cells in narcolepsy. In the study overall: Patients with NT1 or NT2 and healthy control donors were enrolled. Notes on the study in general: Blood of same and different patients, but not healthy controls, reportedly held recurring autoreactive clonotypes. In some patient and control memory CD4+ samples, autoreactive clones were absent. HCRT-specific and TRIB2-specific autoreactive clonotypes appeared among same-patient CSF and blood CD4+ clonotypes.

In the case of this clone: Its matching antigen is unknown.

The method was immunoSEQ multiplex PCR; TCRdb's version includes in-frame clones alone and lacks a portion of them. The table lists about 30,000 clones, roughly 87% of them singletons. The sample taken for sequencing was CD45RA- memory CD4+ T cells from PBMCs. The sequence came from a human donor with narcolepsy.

In DNA, the CDR3 is TGTGCTAGTGGTTTTGTCGCAGGACTATTGGGATCACCCCTCCACTTT. It translates to CASGFVAGLLGSPLHF. The V gene is TRBV12-5, the J gene TRBJ1-6; unclear D gene. V lost 3 bases and J 10 bases, leaving 19 bases between the germline ends. The length of the CDR3 is 16 residues. The germline CDR1 and CDR2 sequences are LGHNT and FRNRAP.